This T cell receptor (beta chain) was sequenced for a study of T-cell memory formation after mild COVID-19. Broader study findings: Contracting clones localized mainly to CM and EM when CD4+ and mainly to EMRA when CD8+.

With 6 bases clipped from V and 2 bases from J, the junction kept 11 bases outside the gene matches. The CDR3 has 17 residues. It was 5'RACE with constant-segment primers that produced the TCR alpha and TCR beta cDNA libraries, which carried sample barcodes and UMIs. One entry per CDR3 protein, called by TCRdb with MiXCR from the 5' RACE reads. The data show 100,000 to 150,000 distinct CDR3 sequences, approximately 6.2% seen once. This clonotype was picked up a small number of times. The antigen is unknown. Sequenced: PBMCs or a T cell subset sorted from them (not recorded which). The chain joins TRBV12-3 or TRBV12-4 to TRBJ2-3; the match to TRBD1 covers 10 bases. The sequence derives from an adult woman who had mild COVID-19 (a few samples of this study predate the infection). Cell type and time point are not known. The CDR3 DNA sequence: TGTGCCAGCAGACCCCAGCGGACAGGGGGGTACACAGATACGCAGTATTTT. Encoded protein: CASRPQRTGGYTDTQYF.